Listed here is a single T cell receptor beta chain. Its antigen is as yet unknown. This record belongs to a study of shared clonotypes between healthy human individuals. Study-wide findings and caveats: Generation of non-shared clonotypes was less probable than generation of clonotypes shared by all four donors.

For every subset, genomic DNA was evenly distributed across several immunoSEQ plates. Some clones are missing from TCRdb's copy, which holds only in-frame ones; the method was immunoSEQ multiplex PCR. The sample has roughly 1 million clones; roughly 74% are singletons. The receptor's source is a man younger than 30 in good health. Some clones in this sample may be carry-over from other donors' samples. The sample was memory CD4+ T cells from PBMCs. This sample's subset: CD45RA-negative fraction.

CDR3 residues: CASSPTGVVLNYGYTF. The CDR3 DNA is TGCGCCAGCAGCCCCACCGGTGTAGTGCTGAACTATGGCTACACCTTC. V and J are TRBV5-1 and TRBJ1-2; D is unclear. The germline CDR1 and CDR2 sequences are SGHRS and YFSETQ. CDR3 size: 16 residues. Trimming pared 4 bases from V and 2 bases from J, leaving 18 bases between.